The 20 T cell receptor beta chains in this list originate from one sample, sequenced in a study of cytomegalovirus exposure and HLA in healthy donors. A multiplex PCR was run with 60 Vbeta primers and 13 Jbeta primers. Measured with immunoSEQ multiplex PCR; TCRdb has only the in-frame clones, and not every one. The sample has under 150,000 clones, 65% to 75% seen once. The sample was PBMCs. The source of these receptors is a woman in her thirties or forties in good health and CMV-seropositive.

This clone was detected only a few times. The chain couples TRBV29-1 to TRBJ1-2, with D hard to call. The germline V gene has CDR1 SQVTM and CDR2 ANQGSEA. The ends were cut back, 8 bases at V and 4 bases at J, with 17 bases in the middle. The length of the CDR3 is 13 residues. CDR3 residues: CSTWAPLSYGYTF. CDR3 in DNA: TGCAGCACCTGGGCCCCCCTTAGCTATGGCTACACCTTC.

The chain combines TRBV28 with TRBJ1-1; D is undetermined. Germline V gene data show CDR1 as MDHEN and CDR2 as SYDVKM. This CDR3 comprises 11 residues. V was shortened by 8 bases and J by 2 bases, with 6 bases between the two germline ends. The CDR3 DNA is TGTGCCAGCTTCCTCAACACTGAAGCTTTCTTT. Its protein product is CASFLNTEAFF.

CDR3 nucleotides: TGTGCCTGGAGTGTACCTAGTAGGGGTACGCAGTATTTT. Translating gives CAWSVPSRGTQYF. The genes are TRBV30 and TRBJ2-3; TRBD1 might be the D (5 bases). The V end was cut by 0 bases, the J end by 8 bases, with 12 bases between. CDR3 length equals 13 residues. Germline-derived CDR1 and CDR2 are GTSNPN and SVGIG (reference sequence).

This clone was detected only a few times. The rearrangement joins TRBV7-3 to TRBJ2-3; TRBD1 agrees at 7 bases. Germline CDR1 reads SGHTA; CDR2 reads FQGTGA. The J segment lost 14 bases and the V segment lost 5 bases, leaving 10 bases of the junction unmatched. This CDR3 spans 12 amino acids. CDR3 coding DNA: TGTGCCAGCAGCCAAGGGACAGCAGAGCGGTATTTT. Its translation is CASSQGTAERYF.

CDR3 nucleotide sequence: TGTGCCAGCAGCTTAAAACAGGTTATAGCGGGGTACCTCTACGAGCAGTACTTC. Amino acid sequence: CASSLKQVIAGYLYEQYF. This chain joins TRBV7-2 and TRBJ2-7; TRBD2 agrees at 8 bases. Germline V CDR1 and CDR2: SGHTA, FQGNSA. V gave up 2 bases and J gave up 3 bases; unmatched junction bases: 15. This CDR3 is 18 amino acids long.

The rearrangement joins TRBV10-3 to TRBJ2-3; D gene uncertain. This CDR3 is 16 amino acids long. Trimming removed 0 bases from V and 0 bases from J, with 10 bases in between. Per the germline V gene, CDR1 is ENHRY and CDR2 is SYGVKD. CDR3 in amino acids: CAISESSQISTDTQYF. CDR3 nucleotides: TGTGCCATCAGTGAGTCCAGTCAGATTAGCACAGATACGCAGTATTTT.

The rearrangement uses TRBV5-4 and TRBJ2-7; 9 nucleotides match TRBD2. Per germline, CDR1 SGHNT and CDR2 YYREEE (reference sequence). Trimming cost V 4 bases and J 3 bases; bases outside gene matches: 5. The CDR3 extends over 14 amino acids. CDR3 nucleotides: TGTGCCAGCAGCGGCGGGACTAGCAGCTACGAGCAGTACTTC. It codes for CASSGGTSSYEQYF.

This clone was picked up a small number of times. The chain recombines TRBV11-3 with TRBJ2-7, with 7 nucleotides matching TRBD1. The CDR3 runs 17 residues. Germline V lookup: CDR1 SGHNT, CDR2 YENEEA. V lost 5 bases, J lost 0 bases, and 13 bases stayed unmatched. The CDR3 sequence is CASSRGPTGESSYEQYF. The CDR3 DNA follows: TGTGCCAGCAGCCGTGGCCCAACAGGGGAAAGCTCCTACGAGCAGTACTTC. Drawing the rest from reference TRBV11-3 and TRBJ2-7, the complete variable domain is EAGVVQSPRYKIIEKKQPVAFWCNPISGHNTLYWYLQNLGQGPELLIRYENEEAVDDSQLPKDRFSAERLKGVDSTLKIQPAELGDSAVYLCASSRGPTGESSYEQYFGPGTRLTVT.

V usage is TRBV11-1 and J usage is TRBJ2-1; 11 nucleotides align to TRBD2. The CDR3 runs to 16 residues. V was pared by 4 bases and J by 5 bases, with 7 bases of the junction left unmatched. The germline CDR1 and CDR2 sequences are SGHAT and FQDESV (reference sequence). CDR3 region: CASSSGTSGTNNEQFF. Here the CDR3 DNA reads TGTGCCAGCAGCTCCGGGACTAGCGGAACAAACAATGAGCAGTTCTTC.

This clone has only a few counts. The rearrangement links TRBV21-1 to TRBJ1-5; the D call of TRBD1 is as the table states it, not checked on the DNA. TRBV21-1 is classified as a pseudogene. This CDR3 is built from 17 residues. The CDR3 coding sequence is TGTGCCAGCAGCAAAATCAGCAGGTCAGGGGAAGGTCAGCCCCAGCATTTT. Encoded protein: CASSKISRSGEGQPQHF.

V gene TRBV4-3 combines with J gene TRBJ1-2; 7 nucleotides match TRBD1. With V trimmed by 5 bases and J by 6 bases, 9 bases remained unmatched. The CDR3 sequence is 14 residues long. Germline CDR1 is LGHNA and CDR2 is YSLEER. CDR3 protein: CASSTRQGIDGYTF. The CDR3 nucleotides are TGCGCCAGCAGCACCCGACAGGGCATCGATGGCTACACCTTC.

Here the CDR3 DNA reads TGTGCCAGCAGCCCTGGACTAGCGGGGACTACTAGCACAGATACGCAGTATTTT. Its protein is CASSPGLAGTTSTDTQYF. The chain links TRBV11-3 to TRBJ2-3, with 12 nucleotides matching TRBD2. Germline V lookup: CDR1 SGHNT, CDR2 YENEEA. With 5 bases clipped from V and 0 bases from J, the junction kept 9 bases outside the gene matches. The CDR3 loop spans 18 amino acids.

The V call is TRBV7-2, the J call TRBJ1-2; D may be TRBD1 (6 bases). Germline CDR1 is SGHTA and CDR2 is FQGNSA. Trimming shortened V by 0 bases and J by 8 bases, and 13 bases separated the two germline ends. The CDR3 loop spans 14 amino acids. In DNA, the CDR3 is TGTGCCAGCAGCTTAGCGCCAGGGGCTGCCGGCTACACCTTC. Translation: CASSLAPGAAGYTF.

The gene calls are TRBV5-4 and TRBJ2-3; no clear D. CDR1 SGHNT and CDR2 YYREEE come from the germline V gene (reference sequence). The CDR3 has 14 amino acids. The ends were cut back, 5 bases at V and 2 bases at J, with 12 bases in the middle. The CDR3 DNA follows: TGTGCCAGCAGTTCCCGTGGCTCCACAGATACGCAGTATTTT. Protein product: CASSSRGSTDTQYF.

The chain carries TRBV4-1 and TRBJ1-2, with TRBD1 as a possible D gene (5 bases). The CDR3 contains 14 residues. CDR1 is MGHRA and CDR2 is YSYEKL in the germline V gene. V was trimmed by 4 bases and J by 1 base, leaving 10 bases between them. As DNA, the CDR3 is TGCGCCAGCAGCCCGACAGAGTTTAACTATGGCTACACCTTC. Amino acids: CASSPTEFNYGYTF.

The chain is built from TRBV15 and TRBJ2-6; tentatively, D is TRBD1 (5 bases). This CDR3 region has 16 residues. The germline V gene has CDR1 LNHNV and CDR2 YYDKDF (reference sequence). The ends were cut back, 0 bases at V and 2 bases at J, with 8 bases in the middle. In DNA form, the CDR3 reads TGTGCCACCAGCAGAGATGGCAGGGCTGGGGCCAACGTCCTGACTTTC. Amino acid sequence: CATSRDGRAGANVLTF.

The chain joins TRBV18 to TRBJ1-1, with a weak D call TRBD1 (6 bases). The CDR3 contains 14 residues. Trimming shortened V by 3 bases and J by 4 bases, and 12 bases separated the two germline ends. Germline V gives CDR1 KGHSH, CDR2 LQKENI. In nucleotides, the CDR3 is TGTGCCAGCTCACCCGCGGGGGGGCCCACTGAAGCTTTCTTT. Translated: CASSPAGGPTEAFF.

The chain employs TRBV5-1 and TRBJ2-5; a weak D match, TRBD2 (6 bases). CDR1 and CDR2 from the germline V gene are SGHRS and YFSETQ. CDR3 length equals 14 residues. Trimming took 0 bases from V and 5 from J, leaving 11 bases between them. The CDR3 loop is CASSLVSGVETQYF. CDR3 coding DNA: TGCGCCAGCAGCTTGGTATCGGGGGTTGAGACCCAGTACTTC. Together with reference TRBV5-1 and TRBJ2-5, the CDR3 gives the full variable domain: KAGVTQTPRYLIKTRGQQVTLSCSPISGHRSVSWYQQTPGQGLQFLFEYFSETQRNKGNFPGRFSGRQFSNSRSEMNVSTLELGDSALYLCASSLVSGVETQYFGPGTRLLVL.

As to this clone: A read error may account for a junction end that differs from germline. The V and J genes are TRBV7-9 and TRBJ2-7; 9 bases are a match to TRBD2. The CDR3 extends over 15 amino acids. CDR1 is SEHNR and CDR2 is FQNEAQ in the germline V gene (reference sequence). CDR3 DNA sequence: TGTTCCAGCAGCTTAGGGGGGGCGGGAGGGTACGAGCAGTACTTC. Residues: CSSSLGGAGGYEQYF.

The chain employs TRBV19 and TRBJ1-6, with a possible D match to TRBD1 (5 bases). The germline V gene encodes CDR1 LNHDA and CDR2 SQIVND (reference sequence). Trimming left V 3 bases short and J 6 bases short, with 12 bases between. The CDR3 sequence is 15 residues long. The CDR3 DNA follows: TGTGCCAGTAGTATCGGGGGAGGGGTTAATTCACCCCTCCACTTT. This translates into CASSIGGGVNSPLHF.